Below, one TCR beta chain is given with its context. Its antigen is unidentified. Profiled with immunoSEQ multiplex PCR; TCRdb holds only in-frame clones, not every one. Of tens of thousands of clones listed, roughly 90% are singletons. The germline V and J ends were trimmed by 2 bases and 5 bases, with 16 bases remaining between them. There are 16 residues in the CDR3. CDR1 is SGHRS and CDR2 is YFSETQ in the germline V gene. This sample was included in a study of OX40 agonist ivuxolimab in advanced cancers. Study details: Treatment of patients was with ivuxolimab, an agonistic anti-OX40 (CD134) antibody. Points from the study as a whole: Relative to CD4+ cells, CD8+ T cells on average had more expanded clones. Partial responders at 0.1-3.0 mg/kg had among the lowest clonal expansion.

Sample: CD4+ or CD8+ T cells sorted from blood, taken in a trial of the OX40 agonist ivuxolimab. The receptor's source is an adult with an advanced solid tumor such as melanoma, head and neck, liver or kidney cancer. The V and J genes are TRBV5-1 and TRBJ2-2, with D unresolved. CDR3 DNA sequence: TGCGCCAGCAGCTTCGGCTCTGCCTTGGGGACCGGGGAGCTGTTTTTT. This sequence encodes CASSFGSALGTGELFF. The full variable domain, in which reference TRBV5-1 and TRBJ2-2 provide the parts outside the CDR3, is KAGVTQTPRYLIKTRGQQVTLSCSPISGHRSVSWYQQTPGQGLQFLFEYFSETQRNKGNFPGRFSGRQFSNSRSEMNVSTLELGDSALYLCASSFGSALGTGELFFGEGSRLTVL.